The T cell receptor (beta chain) described here comes from a study of type 1 regulatory T cells (dated by TCRdb to the early 2020s). Turning to the overall study: The study characterized an in vitro protocol that generated a Tr1-enriched, alloantigen-specific CD4 T cell product named T-allo10. T-allo10 was being tested clinically in patients with hematological malignancies who were undergoing allogeneic hematopoietic stem cell transplantation.

V ends up 6 bases short and J 1 base short, with an unmatched junction base count of 5. The CDR3 covers 13 residues, taking in both the cysteine and the phenylalanine. Only the CDR3 DNA stays, 39 bases, in frame from base 1. The germline V gene encodes CDR1 DFQATT and CDR2 SNEGSKA (reference sequence). In the case of this clonotype: Its antigen is currently not known. No much larger clonotype is one base removed from it; base qualities were not supplied.

TCRdb records Illumina MiSeq as the sequencer. The raw public reads went through TCRdb reprocessing: fastp at Q25, MiXCR clone calling, in-frame beta chains kept. Duplicate CDR3 protein sequences are folded into a single record with the most common DNA and genes. A total of 75,000 to 100,000 distinct CDR3 sequences appear in this sample, 25% to 40% of them only once. The biggest ten clones account for 2% to 2.5% of the sample. The sample taken for sequencing was CD4+ T cells, either the whole sample or a sorted fraction (not recorded which). This sequence originates from a human donor in good health. The chain is assembled from TRBV20-1 and TRBJ1-1; 7 bases in between match TRBD1. CDR3 loop: CSATGRGNTEAFF. At the DNA level, the sequence is TGCAGTGCGACAGGGCGGGGGAACACTGAAGCTTTCTTT.